This T cell receptor beta chain was sequenced during a study of patients and donors after allogeneic stem cell transplantation. TCRdb re-called the RT-PCR reads through MiXCR, storing one row per CDR3 protein. The table lists roughly 960,000 distinct CDR3 sequences, about a sixth of them singletons, with 6% in the top ten. V was clipped by 3 bases and J by 4 bases; unmatched bases: 3. This CDR3 contains 14 residues. From germline, CDR1 is DFQATT and CDR2 SNEGSKA (reference sequence). This sequence was found in a human donor who was either an allogeneic HSCT recipient or a stem cell or donor lymphocyte infusion donor (not recorded which). It is not recorded whose cells these are; they may come from a transplant donor. Material for sequencing was blood, either unsorted or a sorted T cell fraction (not recorded which). The genes are TRBV20-1 and TRBJ2-2, with 9 bases that match TRBD2. CDR3 amino acids: CSARTSGLTGELFF. In nucleotides, the CDR3 is TGCAGTGCTAGGACTAGCGGCCTCACCGGGGAGCTGTTTTTT.